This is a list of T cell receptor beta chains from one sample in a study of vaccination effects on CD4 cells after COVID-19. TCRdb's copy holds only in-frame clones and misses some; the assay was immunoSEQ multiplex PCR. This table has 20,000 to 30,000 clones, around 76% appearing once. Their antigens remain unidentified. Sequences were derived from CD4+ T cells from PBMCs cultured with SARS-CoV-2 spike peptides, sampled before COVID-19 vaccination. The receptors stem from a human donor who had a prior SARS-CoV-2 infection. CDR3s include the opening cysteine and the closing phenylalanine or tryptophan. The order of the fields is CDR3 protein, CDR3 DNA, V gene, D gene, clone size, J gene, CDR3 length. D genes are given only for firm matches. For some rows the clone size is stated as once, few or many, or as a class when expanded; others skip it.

CASSEGVADEQYF,TGTGCCAGCAGCGAGGGTGTGGCCGACGAGCAGTACTTC,TRBV9,NA,NA,TRBJ2-7,13
CASSRGVSGANVLTF,TGTGCCAGCAGCCGGGGGGTCTCTGGGGCCAACGTCCTGACTTTC,TRBV5-6,TRBD2,NA,TRBJ2-6,15
CASSVGDRATDTQYF,TGTGCCAGCAGCGTAGGGGACAGGGCTACAGATACGCAGTATTTT,TRBV9,TRBD1,once,TRBJ2-3,15
CASSPQGPSYEQYF,TGTGCCAGCAGTCCACAGGGACCCTCCTACGAGCAGTACTTC,TRBV6-5,NA,NA,TRBJ2-7,14
CSVVQTGGNEKLFF,TGCAGCGTTGTCCAGACAGGGGGGAATGAAAAACTGTTTTTT,TRBV29-1,TRBD1,NA,TRBJ1-4,14
CARSSDRVPYNEQFF,TGTGCCAGAAGTTCGGACAGGGTGCCATACAATGAGCAGTTCTTC,TRBV5-3,TRBD1,NA,TRBJ2-1,15
CATSDDSRETQYF,TGTGCCACCAGTGATGACTCCAGAGAGACCCAGTACTTC,TRBV24-1,NA,NA,TRBJ2-5,13
CASSEVSGTRTGELFF,TGTGCCAGCAGTGAAGTAAGCGGGACGCGCACCGGGGAGCTGTTTTTT,TRBV6-1,TRBD2,once,TRBJ2-2,16
CASSLSGSGGGRTQYF,TGTGCCAGCAGCTTGAGTGGGTCGGGTGGGGGTCGGACCCAGTACTTC,TRBV5-4,NA,NA,TRBJ2-5,16
CASSSRGADTQYF,TGTGCCAGCAGTTCTCGGGGTGCAGATACGCAGTATTTT,TRBV12-3/TRBV12-4,NA,NA,TRBJ2-3,13
CAWTGTNPMWTQYF,TGTGCCTGGACCGGGACTAACCCTATGTGGACCCAGTACTTC,TRBV30,TRBD2,NA,TRBJ2-5,14
CASSLVLLSPTDTQYF,TGTGCCAGCAGCTTGGTCCTCTTAAGCCCTACAGATACGCAGTATTTT,TRBV5-6,NA,NA,TRBJ2-3,16
CAQARQGRVEKLFF,TGTGCGCAAGCAAGACAGGGACGGGTCGAAAAACTGTTTTTT,TRBV30,TRBD1,few,TRBJ1-4,14
CASSSWDRSNQPQHF,TGTGCCAGCAGCTCGTGGGACAGGAGCAATCAGCCCCAGCATTTT,TRBV5-6,TRBD1,few,TRBJ1-5,15
CASSTTVSSYNEQFF,TGTGCCAGCAGCACGACGGTGAGCTCCTACAATGAGCAGTTCTTC,TRBV5-8,NA,NA,TRBJ2-1,15
CASSSGGLAGFLETQYF,TGTGCCAGCAGTTCGGGGGGACTAGCGGGATTTTTGGAGACCCAGTACTTC,TRBV6-2/TRBV6-3,TRBD2,NA,TRBJ2-5,17
CASSHGTVPLQETQYF,TGTGCCAGCAGCCATGGGACTGTCCCCCTCCAAGAGACCCAGTACTTC,TRBV3-1/TRBV3-2,NA,NA,TRBJ2-5,16
CASSDSTDTQYF,TGTGCCAGCTCGGACAGCACAGATACGCAGTATTTT,TRBV2,NA,NA,TRBJ2-3,12
CASSKTGAGYMNTEAFF,TGTGCCAGCAGCAAAACCGGGGCAGGGTACATGAACACTGAAGCTTTCTTT,TRBV4-2,NA,NA,TRBJ1-1,17
CASSERASQETQYF,TGTGCCAGCAGTGAAAGGGCCAGCCAAGAGACCCAGTACTTC,TRBV2,NA,NA,TRBJ2-5,14
CASSFGTGTYEQYF,TGTGCCAGCAGCTTTGGGACAGGTACCTACGAGCAGTACTTC,TRBV5-5,TRBD1,NA,TRBJ2-7,14
CASSNREPRTQYF,TGTGCCAGCAGTAACCGGGAGCCGCGGACGCAGTATTTT,TRBV2,NA,NA,TRBJ2-3,13
CASVGHQTGNTEAFF,TGTGCCAGCGTAGGCCACCAGACAGGGAACACTGAAGCTTTCTTT,TRBV6-6,NA,once,TRBJ1-1,15
CASSLPPGAYEQYF,TGTGCCAGCAGCCTACCCCCGGGGGCGTACGAGCAGTACTTC,TRBV7-2,NA,NA,TRBJ2-7,14
CASSLASGPSYNEQFF,TGTGCCAGCAGCTTGGCTAGCGGGCCCTCCTACAATGAGCAGTTCTTC,TRBV7-9,TRBD2,NA,TRBJ2-1,16
CASSTQGLAGRETQYF,TGTGCCAGCAGTACCCAGGGACTAGCGGGGAGGGAGACCCAGTACTTC,TRBV25-1,TRBD2,NA,TRBJ2-5,16
CASKLDLSTDTQYF,TGTGCCAGCAAGCTAGACCTAAGCACAGATACGCAGTATTTT,TRBV6-5,NA,NA,TRBJ2-3,14
CASSPRSGGRYGYTF,TGTGCCAGCAGCCCCCGGTCAGGGGGCCGCTATGGCTACACCTTC,TRBV7-6,TRBD1,NA,TRBJ1-2,15
CASSRGLAEETQYF,TGTGCCAGCAGCCGGGGACTAGCGGAGGAGACCCAGTACTTC,TRBV7-9,TRBD2,NA,TRBJ2-5,14
CSVATGHETQYF,TGCAGCGTCGCGACAGGGCACGAGACCCAGTACTTC,TRBV29-1,TRBD1,NA,TRBJ2-5,12
CASDSGTVQYF,TGTGCCAGCGACAGCGGGACCGTGCAGTATTTT,TRBV6-6,TRBD2,NA,TRBJ2-3,11